The 24 T cell receptor beta chains reported below all come from one sample, sequenced in a study of T cell responses to AZD1222 COVID-19 vaccine. The table came from immunoSEQ multiplex PCR; TCRdb's copy has only in-frame clones and leaves some out. The sample contains more than 95,000 clones, approximately 89% of which appear only once. The input for sequencing was peripheral blood, taken on day 0 of AZD1222 vaccination. The receptors shown here come from an adult in good health.

The rearrangement joins TRBV4-1 to TRBJ1-3; D unclear. Trimming took 2 bases from V and 0 from J, leaving 11 bases between them. The CDR3 spans 16 residues. Germline V lookup: CDR1 MGHRA, CDR2 YSYEKL. The CDR3 sequence is CASSQPRLVSGNTIYF. In DNA form, the CDR3 reads TGCGCCAGCAGCCAACCCAGGCTGGTCTCTGGAAACACCATATATTTT.

The chain recombines TRBV4-3 with TRBJ2-6; weak D call: TRBD1 (5 bases). The CDR3 loop spans 17 amino acids. Trimming removed 2 bases at V and 4 bases at J, with 15 bases between. CDR1 and CDR2 (germline): LGHNA, YSLEER. As DNA, the CDR3 is TGCGCCAGCAGCCAAAGGGGTCGAAGTACCGGGGCCAACGTCCTGACTTTC. This codes for CASSQRGRSTGANVLTF.

This rearrangement joins TRBV5-1 to TRBJ2-7; D is perhaps TRBD1 (6 bases). The CDR3 is 14 amino acids. The germline gives CDR1 SGHRS, CDR2 YFSETQ. Trimming stripped 2 bases from V and 3 bases from J, with 12 bases between. The CDR3 region has the DNA TGCGCCAGCAGCTTACAGGGCTCAAGCTACGAGCAGTACTTC. Translating gives CASSLQGSSYEQYF.

The chain combines TRBV25-1 with TRBJ1-4; unclear D gene. The CDR3 totals 15 residues. The germline gives CDR1 MGHDK, CDR2 SYGVNS. The V and J ends lost 3 bases and 10 bases respectively, with 18 bases between them. CDR3 DNA: TGTGCCAGCAGTGAGTTCGGGTCGCAAAACGGAAAACTGTTTTTT. Its protein is CASSEFGSQNGKLFF.

This chain joins TRBV27 and TRBJ1-5, with D possibly being TRBD1 (5 bases). Germline CDR1 reads MNHEY; CDR2 reads SMNVEV (reference sequence). Between the trimmed V and J ends, which lost 7 bases and 3 bases, there was a span of 16 bases. The CDR3 runs 15 residues. The CDR3 coding sequence is TGTGCCAGCAAGCAGGGTAGACCCAACAATCAGCCCCAGCATTTT. Protein product: CASKQGRPNNQPQHF.

This chain connects TRBV7-2 to TRBJ2-5; D may be TRBD1 or TRBD2 (6 bases each). CDR3 length equals 13 residues. Germline CDR1 and CDR2: SGHTA and FQGNSA. V lost 3 bases to trimming and J lost 4 bases, with 9 bases between them. The DNA of the CDR3 is TGTGCCAGCAGCTTCGGGGGCAGAGAGACCCAGTACTTC. It specifies CASSFGGRETQYF.

This chain connects TRBV7-2 to TRBJ2-2; 12 bases align to TRBD1. The V gene end was trimmed by 5 bases and the J gene end by 7 bases; junction bases not matched to a gene: 8. The CDR3 is 16 amino acids. The germline gives CDR1 SGHTA, CDR2 FQGNSA. The CDR3 DNA reads TGTGCCAGCAGCCCCGGGGACAGGGGGCTGAGCGGGGAGCTGTTTTTT. This encodes CASSPGDRGLSGELFF. Drawing the rest from reference TRBV7-2 and TRBJ2-2, the complete variable domain is GAGVSQSPSNKVTEKGKDVELRCDPISGHTALYWYRQSLGQGLEFLIYFQGNSAPDKSGLPSDRFSAERTGGSVSTLTIQRTQQEDSAVYLCASSPGDRGLSGELFFGEGSRLTVL.

The J gene is TRBJ2-7, the V gene TRBV12-3 or TRBV12-4; D is uncertain. V was pared by 6 bases and J by 0 bases, with 6 bases between. This CDR3 is built from 12 residues. CDR3 in amino acids: CASRRSSYEQYF. DNA for the CDR3: TGTGCCAGCAGGCGCAGCTCCTACGAGCAGTACTTC.

The CDR3 DNA reads as TGCAGCGTTGAAGAGGACAGGAGAGAAGCTTTCTTT. Protein sequence: CSVEEDRREAFF. The chain uses TRBV29-1 and TRBJ1-1, with 7 bases that match TRBD1. Looked up from germline, CDR1 is SQVTM and CDR2 is ANQGSEA. The CDR3 runs to 12 residues. V lost 0 bases and J lost 8; bases outside the gene matches: 3.

The genes are TRBV5-5 and TRBJ2-7; TRBD1 might be the D (6 bases). Germline V gene lookup returns CDR1 SGHKS and CDR2 YYEKEE (reference sequence). This CDR3 contains 14 residues. With 1 base removed from V and 3 bases from J, the gap between germline ends came to 11 bases. In DNA, the CDR3 is TGTGCCAGCAGCTTGTACGGACAGCTCTACGAGCAGTACTTC. It codes for CASSLYGQLYEQYF.

The rearrangement uses TRBV19 and TRBJ2-1; 8 nucleotides align to TRBD2. This CDR3 contains 17 residues. Germline-derived CDR1 and CDR2 are LNHDA and SQIVND (reference sequence). The junction had 17 bases not matched to a gene; V was cut back by 7 bases and J by 6 bases. CDR3 region: CASTSYDTGGLSNEQFF. The CDR3 coding sequence is TGTGCCAGTACATCCTATGATACGGGGGGGCTTAGCAATGAGCAGTTCTTC.

The rearrangement joins TRBV28 to TRBJ1-4; perhaps TRBD1 as D (6 bases). Trimming stripped 6 bases from V and 1 base from J, with 9 bases between. Germline CDR1 MDHEN, CDR2 SYDVKM. The CDR3 is made up of 14 amino acids. The CDR3 DNA reads TGTGCCAGCAGGTACAGGGTAACTAATGAAAAACTGTTTTTT. This sequence encodes CASRYRVTNEKLFF.

The genes are TRBV4-3 and TRBJ2-3; D gene uncertain. Germline CDR1 is LGHNA and CDR2 is YSLEER. The CDR3 runs to 14 residues. The V gene lost 1 base and the J gene lost 2 bases, with 7 bases spanning the gap. The CDR3, as DNA: TGCGCCAGCAGCCAAGCTGGTGACACAGATACGCAGTATTTT. It is translated as CASSQAGDTDTQYF.

The chain has TRBV6-4 and TRBJ2-3; D gene unclear. The CDR3 has 16 residues. Germline CDR1 and CDR2: MRHNA and SNTAGT. Trimming cost V 3 bases and J 0 bases, with 13 bases left between them. CDR3 residues: CASSDTQTVSTDTQYF. The CDR3 region has the DNA TGTGCCAGCAGTGATACCCAAACAGTTAGCACAGATACGCAGTATTTT.

V and J are TRBV7-2 and TRBJ2-1; 15 bases map to TRBD2. Germline values: CDR1 SGHTA, CDR2 FQGNSA. V lost 5 bases, J lost 8 bases, and 16 bases stayed unmatched. The CDR3 loop spans 19 amino acids. For the CDR3, the DNA is TGTGCCAGCAGCCCACGAGGGACTAGCGGGGGGTTTTTGGTCGATGAGCAGTTCTTC. It specifies CASSPRGTSGGFLVDEQFF.

CDR3 DNA sequence: TGTGCCAGTAGTACGACAGAGAACACTGAAGCTTTCTTT. This codes for CASSTTENTEAFF. V and J are TRBV19 and TRBJ1-1, with D possibly TRBD1 on 5 matching bases. Germline CDR1 and CDR2: LNHDA and SQIVND (reference sequence). V lost 4 bases, J lost 1 base, and 7 bases lay in between. The CDR3 contains 13 residues.

The table lists this clone with a few counts. The chain links TRBV19 to TRBJ1-4, with 8 positions matching TRBD1. Unmatched junction bases numbered 4, after V lost 5 bases and J lost 5 bases. The length of the CDR3 is 14 residues. Germline CDR1 is LNHDA and CDR2 is SQIVND (reference sequence). CDR3 amino acids: CASSFQGANEKLFF. CDR3 DNA sequence: TGTGCCAGTAGTTTCCAGGGGGCGAATGAAAAACTGTTTTTT.

The V and J genes are TRBV29-1 and TRBJ1-1; 7 nucleotides match TRBD1. V was pared by 6 bases and J by 4 bases, with 2 bases of the junction left unmatched. Germline values: CDR1 SQVTM, CDR2 ANQGSEA. CDR3 size: 11 residues. CDR3 residues: CSVDRATEAFF. CDR3 bases: TGCAGCGTAGACAGGGCCACTGAAGCTTTCTTT.

About this clone itself: Other DNA sequences of this sample code for an identical CDR3. The V and J genes are TRBV18 and TRBJ2-7, with D unclear. Germline V gene data show CDR1 as KGHSH and CDR2 as LQKENI. Trimming pared 3 bases from V and 3 bases from J, leaving 3 bases between. CDR3 length: 11 residues. The CDR3 region is CASSPGYEQYF. CDR3 coding DNA: TGTGCCAGCTCACCTGGCTACGAGCAGTACTTC.

The rearrangement uses TRBV27 and TRBJ1-5, with TRBD1 matching 7 bases. V shed 3 bases, J shed 9 bases, and the junction held 8 bases outside the gene matches. This CDR3 comprises 14 residues. Germline CDR1 and CDR2: MNHEY and SMNVEV (reference sequence). Here the CDR3 DNA reads TGTGCCAGCAGTTTTGCGACAGGGAGGACGCCCCAGCATTTT. It encodes CASSFATGRTPQHF.

This sequence joins TRBV19 and TRBJ2-3; D perhaps matches TRBD1 (5 bases). V was cut by 9 bases and J by 4 bases, with 17 bases left in between. The CDR3 spans 14 residues. Germline CDR1 LNHDA, CDR2 SQIVND (reference sequence). CDR3 sequence (DNA): TGTGCCAGCCAAGGGGTCCGGGTTTCAGATACGCAGTATTTT. Encoded protein: CASQGVRVSDTQYF.

The genes are TRBV11-2 and TRBJ2-4; the match to TRBD1 covers 8 bases. The length of the CDR3 is 13 residues. CDR1 and CDR2 (germline): SGHAT, FQNNGV. The ends lost 5 bases at V and 8 bases at J; junction bases unmatched: 5. CDR3 protein: CASSLTGADIQYF. CDR3 DNA: TGTGCCAGCAGCCTGACAGGGGCGGACATTCAGTACTTC.

V is TRBV7-9 and J is TRBJ2-6; D is ambiguous. The CDR3 is made up of 18 amino acids. Per the germline V gene, CDR1 is SEHNR and CDR2 is FQNEAQ (reference sequence). The V gene lost 3 bases and the J gene lost 5 bases, with 20 bases spanning the gap. The CDR3 sequence is CASSLTTYLQSRANVLTF. CDR3 sequence (DNA): TGTGCCAGCAGCTTGACCACATACCTACAAAGTCGGGCCAACGTCCTGACTTTC.

This chain connects TRBV9 to TRBJ1-2; TRBD1 might be the D (5 bases). Between the trimmed V and J ends, which lost 0 bases and 4 bases, there was a span of 13 bases. The CDR3 is 15 residues long. Germline V gene sequence: CDR1 SGDLS, CDR2 YYNGEE. The CDR3 reads CASSVEAGGTYGYTF. In DNA, the CDR3 is TGTGCCAGCAGCGTAGAAGCCGGGGGAACCTATGGCTACACCTTC.